This T cell receptor beta chain was captured by sequencing in a study of cytomegalovirus exposure and HLA in healthy donors (dated by TCRdb to about 2017). The study in broad terms: An earlier analysis of approximately 550 of the donors reported about 250 Gb of sequence data and roughly 110 million unique TCR beta sequences from 150 million to 200 million T cells. Approximately 300 gigabases of sequencing data and around 80 million unique TCR sequences made up an early release that covered approximately 700 HLA-typed donors. Of the 398 genotyped donors, over 70% fell in the genetic ancestry cluster associated with self-reported Caucasian donors. The study aimed to test whether cataloging public T cell receptors could reveal signatures of past pathogen exposure. The study profiled the T cell repertoires of hundreds of subjects by immunosequencing and related them to cytomegalovirus serostatus. In addition to the first cohort of several hundred subjects, a separate validation cohort of approximately 110 different subjects was used. To predict cytomegalovirus infection status, the study combined high-throughput TCR immunosequencing, statistical association of individual TCRs with disease status, and machine learning. A later analysis re-examined previously published TCR beta repertoires from roughly 650 donors and added high-resolution HLA genotyping to investigate patterns of TCR occurrence. In the later analysis, no new phenotypic data were used to find candidate immune exposures; instead, reliance was placed on TCR beta sequences and their occurrence across donors. An earlier analysis of 587 of the donors used high-throughput TCR beta sequencing to judge whether each TCR beta V gene segment behaved as functional or pseudogenic. Donor age, sex, ethnicity and CMV serostatus were compiled together with the repertoire data. Genome-wide SNP genotypes for about 55% of the 666 donors were used in a later genetic analysis, which treated that subset as a discovery cohort. All discovery cohort repertoires had been generated on a single sequencing platform. HLA typing included class I and class II loci at four-digit resolution. Typing coverage differed by locus: A, B, C, DRB1 and DQB1 were typed in about 620-640 donors, DQA1 in about 500, DPA1 in nearly 610, and DPB1 in around 490. Because of strong linkage in the cohort, roughly 5 DR-DQ haplotypes were treated as single units for association and clustering. Among about 370 genotyped donors of the cohort, an average of roughly 230,000 unique TCR beta nucleotide sequences was sequenced per donor, of which about 18% were non-productive. Overall results and qualifications from the work: Most CMV-associated TCR beta chains appeared to be HLA-restricted in a later analysis, and the HLA associations seemed to be driven largely by CMV exposure. In an earlier analysis of around 500 of the donors, most TCR beta V segments appeared in productive rearrangements about 87% or about 30% of the time, broadly matching IMGT annotations. The classifier was reported to diagnose cytomegalovirus status with high specificity and sensitivity in both the original cohort and the validation cohort. In this cohort, only TCR beta chains were sequenced, and detectable features were limited by the absence of alpha or paired-chain data. Compared with the approximately 670-donor mean, donors in an Asian-associated ancestry cluster had fewer N-insertions in productive TCRs, according to a later genetic analysis. The study gave a list of 150 to 200 TCR beta chains associated with cytomegalovirus. V-gene and J-gene trimming of TCR beta chains was associated with a missense DCLRE1C variant in a later genetic analysis, and the association was replicated in an independent cohort. The sequencing pipeline was judged likely to have produced a cluster of highly shared sequence variants as a technical artifact. Because HLA typing was unavailable for some donors at each locus, only the typed subset was used in association tests. Strong co-occurrence of HLA alleles, especially DR and DQ, made assigning TCR associations to individual alleles difficult. According to a later analysis, TCR association rates differed among HLA loci, with DRB1 alleles showing the most associated TCRs and HLA-C alleles showing the fewest. Linkage disequilibrium might explain the correlated functional status among segregating V segments, but an unknown experimental factor could not be excluded. Most TCR sequences were seen in very few donors, while some public TCRs were found in many individuals. At a false discovery rate of 0.05, a later analysis linked some 18,000 TCR beta sequences to specific HLA alleles. Sequencing depth was assumed to be roughly uniform across donors in the presence/absence analyses, though that assumption may not hold. A few of the identified cytomegalovirus-associated TCR beta chains were confirmed in vitro to be specific for cytomegalovirus antigens. Immune exposure information for the cohort was limited to CMV serostatus. A further reported finding was that TCR beta sequences accurately predicted the HLA-A and HLA-B alleles for most subjects in the first cohort. According to a later analysis, parvovirus B19, influenza, CMV and Epstein-Barr virus appeared linked to several top co-occurrence clusters. According to the authors, the approach could potentially be generalized to other disease states and immunological phenotypes. Because counts were too low, more than 15 rarely observed V segments, including chromosome 9 orphons, were left out of the earlier analysis of some 600 of the donors. In a later analysis, HLA-associated TCR beta chains were found to be more clonally expanded and to have lower generation probabilities than equally common non-associated chains.

The cohort consisted of 666 healthy bone marrow donors. All cohort members were sampled while nominally healthy, although unrecorded immune exposures were likely present. The donor tested CMV seropositive, placing the donor among the 289 seropositive members of the cohort. A peripheral blood sample was provided by each donor, and peripheral blood mononuclear cells were used for TCR beta sequencing. Genomic DNA was extracted from the blood cell samples with the Qiagen DNeasy Blood Extraction Kit. Notes on this clone: Its antigen is currently not known. Base qualities are not at hand, and no much larger clone is one base apart.

The method behind the library was the immunoSEQ multiplex PCR assay. The multiplex PCR relied on a mix of 60 forward primers for TCR Vbeta segments and 13 reverse primers for TCR Jbeta segments. A multiplex PCR assay on genomic DNA amplified the CDR3 region of rearranged TCR beta genes. The amplified TCR beta libraries were sequenced on the Illumina HiSeq System as 87-base-pair reads. Processing in the source paper ran as follows. Across the 600 to 700 repertoires, a later analysis counted 80 million or so unique TCR beta chains, roughly 11 million of which were shared by at least two donors. Raw reads were error-corrected and collapsed into unique sequences by a nearest-neighbor algorithm in which closely related sequences were merged to remove PCR and sequencing errors. V, D and J gene segments were assigned by aligning CDR3 sequences to IMGT reference sequences. For a sequence to be retained, at least a six-nucleotide match to both a V gene segment and a J gene segment was required. A rearrangement was called productive if the CDR3 had no stop codons and remained in frame with V and J, and every other rearrangement was called non-productive. Following IMGT convention, CDR3 was defined as the stretch from the second conserved V-encoded cysteine up to the conserved J-encoded phenylalanine. The earlier analysis of about 590 of the donors excluded sequences that lacked an unambiguous match to a single V gene segment. An earlier analysis of 587 of the donors called V segments functional above 56.7% productive rearrangements and segregating when the between-donor standard deviation exceeded 5%. A statistical classification framework was built to diagnose cytomegalovirus status from the catalog of TCR beta chain sequences. In a later analysis, TCR nucleotide sequences were compared against IMGT/GENE-DB human TR gene sequences so that V and J genes could be assigned. Using the TCRdist pipeline, a later analysis assigned CDR3 sequences along with most-parsimonious VDJ recombination scenarios. A later analysis defined each TCR beta chain by its CDR3 amino acid sequence plus V-gene family, and excluded reads lacking a unique V-gene family. In a later analysis, fewer than 650 highly shared, low-generation-probability nucleotide sequences were removed to address suspected cross-contamination and a sequencing artifact. In a later analysis, a clonal expansion index was calculated for each public chain from normalized within-repertoire ranks of inferred template counts. Generation probabilities in a later analysis came from a VDJ recombination model fitted to out-of-frame rearrangements, and those results were checked against IGoR. In a later analysis, hypergeometric tests were used to score TCR-TCR, TCR-HLA and TCR-CMV co-occurrence, with a repertoire-size bias correction applied to TCR pairs. False discovery rates were estimated in a later analysis by permuting HLA or CMV assignments 20 times. In a later analysis, co-occurring TCRs were grouped with DBSCAN, and TCRdist sequence similarity was added when clustering was performed within HLA-allele-positive subsets. Co-occurrence clustering excluded repertoires with fewer than 30,000 or more than 120,000 public chains, plus five with anomalous nucleotide sharing. Here the immuneACCESS table is served through TCRdb, limited to in-frame sequences with V and J called. Missing clones are a known gap in these copies; in checked studies unresolved V genes cover under half, and the rest lacks a known reason. V and J calls and clone size are given by that table; D and trimming were obtained from the DNA. The sample includes under 50,000 clones, with about 90% observed a single time. The biggest ten clones account for around 8% of the sample.

The sequence was obtained from a woman in her 40s in good health and CMV-seropositive. Sequencing was done on a sample of PBMCs.

The base sequence is TGTGCCAGCAGTGAACTTTTTGCGGGCTCCTACAATGAGCAGTTCTTC. This sequence encodes CASSELFAGSYNEQFF. The rearranged chain carries TRBV2 and TRBJ2-1; the D gene is perhaps TRBD2, on 5 matching bases. V was cut back by 2 bases and J by 0 bases, leaving a gap of 11 bases between them. The CDR3 covers 16 residues, taking in both the cysteine and the phenylalanine. Only CDR3 DNA is held: 48 bases, read in frame from base 1. CDR1 and CDR2 (SNHLY, FYNNEI) derive from the germline V gene.